The 32 T cell receptor beta chains listed next were all sequenced from one sample in a study of blood T cell repertoires in COVID-19. Sequencing used immunoSEQ multiplex PCR; TCRdb keeps in-frame clones, though not all of them. The sample lists over 50,000 clones, about 91% occurring once. Material for sequencing was peripheral blood. Receptors originate from a man in his fifties or sixties with active COVID-19.

V gene TRBV5-1 combines with J gene TRBJ2-1; 7 nucleotides match TRBD2. The J segment lost 8 bases and the V segment lost 4 bases, leaving 12 bases of the junction unmatched. The CDR3 sequence is 15 residues long. Germline-derived CDR1 and CDR2 are SGHRS and YFSETQ. The DNA for the CDR3 is TGCGCCAGCAGCCCGAGGGACTACCAGGAAGATGAGCAGTTCTTC. Translated, it gives CASSPRDYQEDEQFF.

The rearrangement links TRBV2 to TRBJ2-7; D ambiguous. Trimming pared 9 bases from V and 1 base from J, leaving 10 bases between. Per germline, CDR1 SNHLY and CDR2 FYNNEI. This CDR3 has 12 amino acids. In nucleotides, the CDR3 is TGTGCCAGTCAGTATTCATCCTACGAGCAGTACTTC. Residues: CASQYSSYEQYF.

The rearrangement uses TRBV29-1 and TRBJ1-1, with D unclear. Between the trimmed V and J ends, which lost 5 bases and 3 bases, there was a span of 13 bases. Germline CDR1 and CDR2: SQVTM and ANQGSEA. The CDR3 runs to 13 residues. The CDR3 spells CSVQALRDTEAFF. DNA of the CDR3: TGCAGCGTTCAAGCTCTCCGAGACACTGAAGCTTTCTTT.

This clone came up a few times. The V gene is TRBV7-2, the J gene TRBJ1-5, with D possibly being TRBD1 (5 bases). The CDR3 is 16 amino acids. The germline V gene encodes CDR1 SGHTA and CDR2 FQGNSA. V was shortened by 5 bases and J by 6 bases, with 20 bases between the two germline ends. In nucleotides, the CDR3 is TGTGCCAGCAGCCTTGCCCGGCAGGGTGTAAGTCAGCCCCAGCATTTT. Amino acid sequence: CASSLARQGVSQPQHF.

The V call is TRBV6-5, the J call TRBJ2-2, with TRBD2 as a possible D gene (5 bases). Trimming removed 6 bases from V and 6 bases from J, with 17 bases in between. The CDR3 sequence is 15 residues long. Germline CDR1 is MNHEY and CDR2 is SVGAGI. The CDR3 nucleotides read TGTGCCAGCAGAACTCCCGTGGGGAGAGCCGGGGAGCTGTTTTTT. It specifies CASRTPVGRAGELFF.

The chain has TRBV19 and TRBJ1-1; D is undetermined. Trimming pared 6 bases from V and 1 base from J, leaving 9 bases between. Germline loops: CDR1 LNHDA, CDR2 SQIVND (reference sequence). This CDR3 spans 13 amino acids. The CDR3 coding sequence is TGTGCCAGTAGCCCCCGGGGGAACACTGAAGCTTTCTTT. Its protein product is CASSPRGNTEAFF.

The V call is TRBV25-1, the J call TRBJ2-5; the match to TRBD2 covers 12 bases. Germline CDR1 and CDR2: MGHDK and SYGVNS. Trimming took 6 bases from V and 5 from J; bases not matched to a gene: 10. The CDR3 extends over 16 amino acids. The CDR3 sequence: CASSLLAGGPGETQYF. DNA of the CDR3: TGTGCCAGCAGCCTCCTAGCGGGAGGGCCTGGGGAGACCCAGTACTTC.

The chain uses TRBV25-1 and TRBJ1-1; 10 nucleotides match TRBD1. The CDR3 is 14 residues long. With 7 bases clipped from V and 5 bases from J, the junction kept 7 bases outside the gene matches. Germline V gene lookup returns CDR1 MGHDK and CDR2 SYGVNS. In DNA, the CDR3 is TGTGCCAGCAAACGACAGGGGGCGAGAACTGAAGCTTTCTTT. Protein: CASKRQGARTEAFF.

The rearrangement uses TRBV11-2 and TRBJ1-2; D perhaps matches TRBD1 (6 bases). The CDR3 runs 13 residues. CDR1 and CDR2 from the germline V gene are SGHAT and FQNNGV. Trimming took off 4 bases at V and 2 bases at J, with 8 bases between the two ends. The CDR3 nucleotides are TGTGCCAGCAGCTCCGGACAGAACTATGGCTACACCTTC. Translated, it gives CASSSGQNYGYTF.

The chain recombines TRBV14 with TRBJ2-7; D is uncertain. Trimming removed 2 bases from V and 6 bases from J, with 17 bases in between. Germline V CDR1 and CDR2: SGHDN, FVKESK. The CDR3 is 15 amino acids. CDR3: CASSQPGGYFREQYF. The CDR3 coding sequence is TGTGCCAGCAGCCAACCGGGTGGCTATTTTCGCGAGCAGTACTTC.

In its sample, this clone was seen once. This chain connects TRBV7-8 to TRBJ2-1; 11 bases line up with TRBD2. The CDR3 loop spans 16 amino acids. V lost 5 bases to trimming and J lost 5 bases; unmatched junction nucleotides: 8. The germline V gene has CDR1 SGHVS and CDR2 FQNEAQ. The CDR3 DNA is TGTGCCAGCAGCCCCGGGACTAGCGGCAACAACAATGAGCAGTTCTTC. It is translated as CASSPGTSGNNNEQFF.

The chain carries TRBV6-2 or TRBV6-3 and TRBJ2-7; 10 bases are a match to TRBD1. With 6 bases clipped from V and 4 bases from J, the junction kept 9 bases outside the gene matches. Germline CDR1 and CDR2: MNHEY and SVGEGT. The CDR3 runs 15 residues. The CDR3 protein is CASSPHGTGAYEQYF. The CDR3 nucleotides are TGTGCCAGCAGCCCACACGGGACAGGGGCTTACGAGCAGTACTTC.

The chain combines TRBV24-1 with TRBJ2-7; no firm D call. CDR1 KGHDR and CDR2 SFDVKD come from the germline V gene. The CDR3 is made up of 13 amino acids. V lost 4 bases and J lost 6, with 12 bases in between. The CDR3 DNA reads as TGTGCCACCAGTGACGCCCAACATGCCGAGCAGTACTTC. It yields the protein CATSDAQHAEQYF.

The chain links TRBV9 to TRBJ2-5, with 14 bases aligning to TRBD2. The CDR3 runs to 17 residues. The germline gives CDR1 SGDLS, CDR2 YYNGEE. J lost 4 bases, V lost 4 bases, and 9 bases had no gene match. The CDR3 here is CASSSGTSGGIGETQYF. The CDR3 nucleotides are TGTGCCAGCAGCTCCGGGACTAGCGGGGGAATCGGAGAGACCCAGTACTTC. Supplemented by reference TRBV9 and TRBJ2-5, the full variable domain reads DSGVTQTPKHLITATGQRVTLRCSPRSGDLSVYWYQQSLDQGLQFLIQYYNGEERAKGNILERFSAQQFPDLHSELNLSSLELGDSALYFCASSSGTSGGIGETQYFGPGTRLLVL.

This clone showed up just once. This chain joins TRBV9 and TRBJ2-7, with a tentative D call TRBD2 (6 bases). V was trimmed by 4 bases and J by 7 bases, leaving 15 bases between them. CDR1 is SGDLS and CDR2 is YYNGEE in the germline V gene. The CDR3 contains 13 residues. This chain's CDR3 is CASSRSSDEEQYF. The CDR3 nucleotides read TGTGCCAGCAGCAGGTCTAGCGATGAAGAGCAGTACTTC.

The J gene is TRBJ2-7, the V gene TRBV30; 10 bases map to TRBD2. This CDR3 region has 15 residues. J gave up 3 bases and V 3 bases, and 8 bases lay outside the gene matches. The germline CDR1 and CDR2 sequences are GTSNPN and SVGIG (reference sequence). The CDR3 bases are TGTGCCTGGAGGGGTGCTAGCGGGAGCCGCTACGAGCAGTACTTC. Its translation is CAWRGASGSRYEQYF.

The chain links TRBV7-7 to TRBJ2-7, with a possible D match to TRBD1 (5 bases). CDR1 and CDR2 from the germline V gene are SSHAT and FNYEAQ (reference sequence). The CDR3 consists of 15 residues. Trimming took 2 bases from V and 6 from J, leaving 17 bases between them. The CDR3 DNA is TGTGCCAGCAGCTTAATTTTTGGCCAGGGCTCCGAGCAGTACTTC. Protein: CASSLIFGQGSEQYF.

This clone was counted a single time. This sequence joins TRBV20-1 and TRBJ2-7; 12 bases agree with TRBD2. The CDR3 loop spans 15 amino acids. Germline assignment: CDR1 DFQATT and CDR2 SNEGSKA (reference sequence). With 3 bases clipped from V and 5 bases from J, the junction kept 8 bases outside the gene matches. CDR3: CSASRLAGGGDEQYF. The DNA of the CDR3 is TGCAGTGCTAGTAGGCTAGCGGGAGGGGGCGACGAGCAGTACTTC.

The chain joins TRBV7-2 to TRBJ2-1; the match to TRBD1 covers 8 bases. The CDR3 length is 16 residues. V lost 2 bases and J lost 6; bases outside the gene matches: 9. The V gene's germline CDR1 is SGHTA and CDR2 FQGNSA. The CDR3 protein is CASSLFRGLGSNEQFF. In nucleotides, the CDR3 is TGTGCCAGCAGCTTATTCAGGGGGCTCGGTTCCAATGAGCAGTTCTTC.

This clone was seen just once. V gene TRBV7-8 combines with J gene TRBJ2-5, with 11 bases that match TRBD2. There are 14 residues in the CDR3. V lost 2 bases to trimming and J lost 11 bases; unmatched junction nucleotides: 7. The germline V gene encodes CDR1 SGHVS and CDR2 FQNEAQ. The CDR3 loop reads CASSLKASGRSQYF. CDR3 coding DNA: TGTGCCAGCAGCTTAAAGGCTAGCGGGAGGTCTCAGTACTTC.

This chain connects TRBV5-1 to TRBJ2-7; D possibly corresponds to TRBD1 (7 bases). Germline-derived CDR1 and CDR2 are SGHRS and YFSETQ. Trimming shortened V by 4 bases and J by 3 bases, and 20 bases separated the two germline ends. CDR3 size: 16 residues. The CDR3 DNA follows: TGCGCCAGCAGCACGGCGAGCTCAGGGGGGAGCTACGAGCAGTACTTC. Translated: CASSTASSGGSYEQYF.

V is TRBV12-3 or TRBV12-4 and J is TRBJ2-2; D unclear. V was clipped by 6 bases and J by 5 bases, with 7 bases between them. The CDR3 spans 12 residues. In DNA form, the CDR3 reads TGTGCCAGCAGCTTACCAACCGGGGAGCTGTTTTTT. Translated: CASSLPTGELFF.

V is TRBV28 and J is TRBJ1-6; 7 bases agree with TRBD1. The CDR3 length is 18 residues. Trimming at V came to 4 bases and at J to 0 bases, leaving 9 bases not matched to a gene. Germline loops: CDR1 MDHEN, CDR2 SYDVKM. The CDR3 DNA sequence: TGTGCCAGCAGTTCCGCGGATGGGGACAGCTCCTATAATTCACCCCTCCACTTT. Residues: CASSSADGDSSYNSPLHF.

This clone was detected once. This chain's CDR3 is CASSPRGTSSSYEQYF. The CDR3 DNA follows: TGTGCCAGTAGTCCCCGTGGGACTAGCAGCTCCTACGAGCAGTACTTC. The chain employs TRBV19 and TRBJ2-7; 9 nucleotides agree with TRBD2. CDR3 length: 16 residues. Germline-derived CDR1 and CDR2 are LNHDA and SQIVND (reference sequence). V lost 5 bases to trimming and J lost 0 bases; unmatched junction nucleotides: 8.

The V gene is TRBV3-1 (or the pseudogene TRBV3-2), the J gene TRBJ2-3; D is possibly TRBD2 (5 bases). CDR3 size: 15 residues. Per the germline V gene, CDR1 is LGHDT and CDR2 is YNNKEL (reference sequence). V was trimmed by 5 bases and J by 0 bases, leaving 12 bases between them. The DNA for the CDR3 is TGTGCCAGCAGCGACCTAGCCAGCAGCACAGATACGCAGTATTTT. Protein sequence: CASSDLASSTDTQYF.

The chain carries TRBV27 and TRBJ1-1; 10 nucleotides agree with TRBD1. Germline V CDR1 and CDR2: MNHEY, SMNVEV (reference sequence). J was trimmed by 3 bases and V by 8 bases; bases with no gene match: 9. The CDR3 loop spans 15 amino acids. The DNA of the CDR3 is TGTGCCAGCTGTAGACAGGGGGCGCGGGACACTGAAGCTTTCTTT. This sequence encodes CASCRQGARDTEAFF.

This chain connects TRBV5-1 to TRBJ1-1, with D tentatively TRBD1 (5 bases). The germline gives CDR1 SGHRS, CDR2 YFSETQ. V shed 3 bases and J shed 2 bases, with 14 bases lying between them. CDR3 length: 15 residues. CDR3 in DNA: TGCGCCAGCAGCTGGAGGGGCAGAGAAAACACTGAAGCTTTCTTT. Encoded protein: CASSWRGRENTEAFF. Based on the CDR3 plus reference TRBV5-1 and TRBJ1-1, the full variable domain is KAGVTQTPRYLIKTRGQQVTLSCSPISGHRSVSWYQQTPGQGLQFLFEYFSETQRNKGNFPGRFSGRQFSNSRSEMNVSTLELGDSALYLCASSWRGRENTEAFFGQGTRLTVV.

The genes are TRBV28 and TRBJ2-2; 7 nucleotides agree with TRBD2. This CDR3 spans 14 amino acids. Per germline, CDR1 MDHEN and CDR2 SYDVKM. J gave up 6 bases and V 3 bases, and 4 bases lay outside the gene matches. DNA of the CDR3: TGTGCCAGCAGTTTGGAGGCGGGGGCCGGGGAGCTGTTTTTT. Translation gives CASSLEAGAGELFF.

The chain employs TRBV5-6 and TRBJ2-1; TRBD1 matches at 9 bases. The CDR3 is made up of 14 amino acids. Per germline, CDR1 SGHDT and CDR2 YYEEEE. V lost 4 bases to trimming and J lost 7 bases; unmatched junction nucleotides: 6. For the CDR3, the DNA is TGTGCCAGCAGCCCTACGACAGGGGGTAATGAGCAGTTCTTC. It translates to CASSPTTGGNEQFF.

The genes are TRBV4-2 and TRBJ1-6; D gene unclear. V lost 1 base, J lost 2 bases, and 6 bases lay in between. Per the germline V gene, CDR1 is LGHNA and CDR2 is YNFKEQ. This CDR3 region has 15 residues. CDR3 nucleotides: TGTGCCAGCAGCCAAGGGAGGCCCTATAATTCACCCCTCCACTTT. Residues: CASSQGRPYNSPLHF.

This chain connects TRBV5-1 to TRBJ1-5; D gene ambiguous. The V end was cut by 4 bases, the J end by 6 bases, with 17 bases between. Germline V gene lookup returns CDR1 SGHRS and CDR2 YFSETQ. The CDR3 is 15 amino acids. CDR3 DNA sequence: TGCGCCAGCAGCGTGGGTGGAACCGCGGGTCAGCCCCAGCATTTT. Encoded protein: CASSVGGTAGQPQHF.

The chain uses TRBV29-1 and TRBJ2-3, with D possibly TRBD1 on 5 matching bases. CDR3 length: 14 amino acids. Germline-derived CDR1 and CDR2 are SQVTM and ANQGSEA. With 1 base removed from V and 6 bases from J, the gap between germline ends came to 14 bases. This chain's CDR3 is CSVEAGYQGDTQYF. The CDR3 DNA is TGCAGCGTTGAAGCGGGCTATCAGGGCGATACGCAGTATTTT.